This TCR beta chain was recorded in a study of T cells in Graves' hyperthyroidism and ophthalmopathy. Regions amplified from RNA transcripts were the TCR beta CDR3 regions. Researchers ran a first-round RT-PCR on the TCR CDR3 using the HTBI primer set. TCRdb independently ran MiXCR on the multiplex PCR reads; one entry per CDR3 protein. The top ten clones hold around 6.6% of a sample with roughly 570,000 distinct CDR3 sequences, 15% to 17% of them seen once. The CDR3 spans 16 residues. Trimming took 3 bases from V and 3 from J, leaving 18 bases between them. Germline V gives CDR1 ENHRY, CDR2 SYGVKD. This clonotype came up many times.

V is TRBV10-3 and J is TRBJ2-7; no clear D gene. This sequence was found in a woman aged 25-40 years with Graves' hyperthyroidism. Sequencing input: blood. CDR3 nucleotides: TGTGCCATCAGTGAAGGACCGGACCCAATCAACTACGAGCAGTACTTC. Encoded protein: CAISEGPDPINYEQYF.